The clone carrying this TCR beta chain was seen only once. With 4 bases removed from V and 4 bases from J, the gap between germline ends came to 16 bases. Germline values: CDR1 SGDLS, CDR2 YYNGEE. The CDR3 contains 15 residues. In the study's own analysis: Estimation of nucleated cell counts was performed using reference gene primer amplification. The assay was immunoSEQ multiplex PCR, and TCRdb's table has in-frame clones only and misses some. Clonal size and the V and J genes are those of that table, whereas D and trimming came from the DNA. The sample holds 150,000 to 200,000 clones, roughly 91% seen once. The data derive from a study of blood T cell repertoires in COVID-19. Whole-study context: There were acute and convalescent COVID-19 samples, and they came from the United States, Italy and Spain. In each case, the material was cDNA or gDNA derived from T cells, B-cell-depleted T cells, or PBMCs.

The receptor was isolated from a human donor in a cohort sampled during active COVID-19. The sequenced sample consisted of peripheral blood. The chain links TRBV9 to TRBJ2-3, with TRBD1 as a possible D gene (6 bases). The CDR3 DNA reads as TGTGCCAGCAGCTCCCGAGGACAGTCACCAGATACGCAGTATTTT. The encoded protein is CASSSRGQSPDTQYF.